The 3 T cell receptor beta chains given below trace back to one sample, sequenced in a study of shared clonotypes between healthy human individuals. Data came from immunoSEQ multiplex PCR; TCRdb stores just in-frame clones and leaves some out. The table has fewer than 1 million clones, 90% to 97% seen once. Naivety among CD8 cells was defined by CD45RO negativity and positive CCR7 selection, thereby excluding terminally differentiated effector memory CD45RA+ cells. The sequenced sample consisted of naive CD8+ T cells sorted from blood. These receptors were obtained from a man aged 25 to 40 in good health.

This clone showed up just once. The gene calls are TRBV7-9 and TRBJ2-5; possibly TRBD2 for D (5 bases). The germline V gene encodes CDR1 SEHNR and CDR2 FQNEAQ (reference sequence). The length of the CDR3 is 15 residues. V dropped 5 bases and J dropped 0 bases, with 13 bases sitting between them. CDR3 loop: CASSLRTGNQETQYF. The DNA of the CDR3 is TGTGCCAGCAGCCTCCGGACTGGAAACCAAGAGACCCAGTACTTC.

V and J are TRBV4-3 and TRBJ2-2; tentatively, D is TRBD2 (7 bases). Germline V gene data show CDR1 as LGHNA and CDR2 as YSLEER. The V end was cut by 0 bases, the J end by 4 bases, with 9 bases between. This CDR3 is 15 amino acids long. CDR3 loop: CASSQDRGGTGELFF. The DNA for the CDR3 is TGCGCCAGCAGCCAAGATAGGGGGGGCACCGGGGAGCTGTTTTTT.

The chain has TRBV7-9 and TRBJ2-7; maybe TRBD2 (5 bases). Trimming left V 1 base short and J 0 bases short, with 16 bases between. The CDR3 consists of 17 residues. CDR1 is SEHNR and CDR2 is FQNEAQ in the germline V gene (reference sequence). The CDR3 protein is CASSLEHVGKSSYEQYF. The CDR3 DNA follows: TGTGCCAGCAGCTTAGAGCATGTCGGGAAGAGCTCCTACGAGCAGTACTTC. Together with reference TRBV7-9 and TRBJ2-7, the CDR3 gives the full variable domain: DTGVSQNPRHKITKRGQNVTFRCDPISEHNRLYWYRQTLGQGPEFLTYFQNEAQLEKSRLLSDRFSAERPKGSFSTLEIQRTEQGDSAMYLCASSLEHVGKSSYEQYFGPGTRLTVT.